What follows are 3 T cell receptor beta chains derived from one specimen sequenced in a study of blood T cell repertoires in COVID-19. Clones were read by immunoSEQ multiplex PCR, and TCRdb kept only the in-frame ones, dropping some. This table has some 220,000 clones, 80% to 90% appearing once. Sequenced sample: PBMCs or T cells enriched from blood (not recorded which). The receptors come from a woman between 18 and 29 years old in a cohort exposed to, infected with or recovered from COVID-19 (not recorded which).

V is TRBV23-1 and J is TRBJ2-5; possibly TRBD1 for D (5 bases). TRBV23-1 is noted as an ORF with a role that remains uncertain. Trimming pared 3 bases from V and 0 bases from J, leaving 17 bases between. The CDR3 length is 17 residues. The CDR3 here is CASSHCRAGPYQETQYF. CDR3 nucleotides: TGCGCCAGCAGTCATTGCCGGGCAGGGCCATACCAAGAGACCCAGTACTTC.

V gene TRBV3-1 (or the pseudogene TRBV3-2) combines with J gene TRBJ2-7; D uncertain. V was cut by 2 bases and J by 5 bases, with 16 bases left in between. Per germline, CDR1 LGHDT and CDR2 YNNKEL (reference sequence). There are 15 residues in the CDR3. CDR3 nucleotide sequence: TGTGCCAGCAGCCAACCCGGTGAGGAGCTTCACGAGCAGTACTTC. Translated, it gives CASSQPGEELHEQYF.

The chain combines TRBV2 with TRBJ1-1; 7 bases are shared with TRBD1. The junction had 11 bases not matched to a gene; V was cut back by 2 bases and J by 8 bases. Germline CDR1 and CDR2: SNHLY and FYNNEI. The CDR3 runs to 15 residues. CDR3 region: CASSEPFRQGDEAFF. CDR3 in DNA: TGTGCCAGCAGTGAACCATTTCGACAGGGAGACGAAGCTTTCTTT.